This T cell receptor (beta chain) was sequenced in a study of blood T cell repertoires in COVID-19. Across the whole study: In each case, the material was cDNA or gDNA derived from T cells, B-cell-depleted T cells, or PBMCs.

The protocol was immunoSEQ multiplex PCR, while the TCRdb copy is restricted to in-frame clones and leaves out a portion. The sample has 110,000 to 150,000 clones, around 87% seen once. With 4 bases removed from V and 0 bases from J, the gap between germline ends came to 9 bases. In germline, CDR1 is LGHDT, CDR2 YNNKEL (reference sequence). The CDR3 has 15 residues. The rearrangement uses TRBV3-1 (or the pseudogene TRBV3-2) and TRBJ1-4; D is perhaps TRBD1 (5 bases). Sequenced input: peripheral blood. The origin of this receptor is a woman aged 55-75 years with active COVID-19. The CDR3 loop reads CASSPGGSTNEKLFF. DNA for the CDR3: TGTGCCAGCAGCCCGGGGGGGTCAACTAATGAAAAACTGTTTTTT.